The 2 T cell receptor beta chains given below trace back to one sample, sequenced in a study of somatic mutations in cytotoxic T cells in rheumatoid arthritis. Sequencing used immunoSEQ multiplex PCR; TCRdb keeps in-frame clones, though not all of them. Among roughly 13,000 clones, roughly 82% were seen once, and the ten largest hold 29%. The sample comprised CD8+ T cells sorted from blood. All receptors come from an adult with rheumatoid arthritis.

The chain recombines TRBV14 with TRBJ1-2; 7 nucleotides line up with TRBD1. V lost 1 base to trimming and J lost 3 bases; unmatched junction nucleotides: 5. This CDR3 has 15 residues. The germline V gene has CDR1 SGHDN and CDR2 FVKESK. The CDR3 DNA reads as TGTGCCAGCAGCCAAGCGACAGGGCCTTACTATGGCTACACCTTC. This encodes CASSQATGPYYGYTF.

Written as DNA, the CDR3 is TGTGCCAGCAGCTACCCTGGGTCCCAAGGTGGGGAGACCCAGTACTTC. Its translation: CASSYPGSQGGETQYF. The chain is built from TRBV9 and TRBJ2-5; D gene ambiguous. The V gene lost 4 bases and the J gene lost 5 bases, with 21 bases spanning the gap. The germline CDR1 and CDR2 sequences are SGDLS and YYNGEE. CDR3 length: 16 residues.